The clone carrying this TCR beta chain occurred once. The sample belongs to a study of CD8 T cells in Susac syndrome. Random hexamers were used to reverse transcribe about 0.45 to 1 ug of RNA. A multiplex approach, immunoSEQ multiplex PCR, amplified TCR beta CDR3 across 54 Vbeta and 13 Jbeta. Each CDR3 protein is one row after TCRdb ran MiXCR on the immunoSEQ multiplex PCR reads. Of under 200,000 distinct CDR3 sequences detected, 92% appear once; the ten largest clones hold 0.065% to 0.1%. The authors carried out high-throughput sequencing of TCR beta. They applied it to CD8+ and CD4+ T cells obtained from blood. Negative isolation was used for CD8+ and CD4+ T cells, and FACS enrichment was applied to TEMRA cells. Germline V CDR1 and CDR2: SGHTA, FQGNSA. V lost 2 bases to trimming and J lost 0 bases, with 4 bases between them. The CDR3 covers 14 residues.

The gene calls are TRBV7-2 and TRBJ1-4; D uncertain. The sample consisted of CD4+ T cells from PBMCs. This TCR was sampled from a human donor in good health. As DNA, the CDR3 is TGTGCCAGCAGCTTACTCGCAACTAATGAAAAACTGTTTTTT. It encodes CASSLLATNEKLFF. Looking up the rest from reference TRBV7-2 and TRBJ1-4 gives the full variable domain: GAGVSQSPSNKVTEKGKDVELRCDPISGHTALYWYRQSLGQGLEFLIYFQGNSAPDKSGLPSDRFSAERTGGSVSTLTIQRTQQEDSAVYLCASSLLATNEKLFFGSGTQLSVL.